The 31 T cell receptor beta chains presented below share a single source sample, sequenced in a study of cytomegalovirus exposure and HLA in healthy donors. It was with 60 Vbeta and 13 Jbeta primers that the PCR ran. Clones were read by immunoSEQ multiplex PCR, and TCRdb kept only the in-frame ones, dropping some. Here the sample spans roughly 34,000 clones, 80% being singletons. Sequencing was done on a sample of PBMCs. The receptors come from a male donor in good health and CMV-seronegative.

The CDR3: CASSPGQIYGYTF. Written as DNA, the CDR3 is TGTGCCAGCAGCCCGGGACAGATCTATGGCTACACCTTC. V usage is TRBV6-6 and J usage is TRBJ1-2; TRBD1 agrees at 7 bases. J was trimmed by 4 bases and V by 6 bases; bases with no gene match: 5. From germline, CDR1 is MNHNY and CDR2 SVGAGI (reference sequence). This CDR3 contains 13 residues.

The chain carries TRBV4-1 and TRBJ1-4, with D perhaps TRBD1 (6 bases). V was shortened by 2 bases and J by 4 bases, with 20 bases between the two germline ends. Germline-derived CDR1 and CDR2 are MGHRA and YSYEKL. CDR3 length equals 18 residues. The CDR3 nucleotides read TGCGCCAGCAGCCAAAACGTTGTCTTCAGGGGTGTTAATGAAAAACTGTTTTTT. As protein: CASSQNVVFRGVNEKLFF.

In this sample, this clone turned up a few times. The DNA of the CDR3 is TGTGCCAGCAGTGGACAGGGGGCTAACGAGCAGTACTTC. Translation gives CASSGQGANEQYF. V usage is TRBV27 and J usage is TRBJ2-7, with 11 nucleotides matching TRBD1. Unmatched junction bases numbered 2, after V lost 5 bases and J lost 5 bases. The CDR3 spans 13 residues. The germline V gene encodes CDR1 MNHEY and CDR2 SMNVEV (reference sequence).

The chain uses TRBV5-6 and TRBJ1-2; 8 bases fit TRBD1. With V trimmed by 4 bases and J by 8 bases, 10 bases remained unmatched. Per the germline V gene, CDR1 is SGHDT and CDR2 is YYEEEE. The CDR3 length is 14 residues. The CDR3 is CASSEYGTGGGYTF. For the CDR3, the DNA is TGTGCCAGCAGCGAATATGGGACAGGAGGCGGCTACACCTTC. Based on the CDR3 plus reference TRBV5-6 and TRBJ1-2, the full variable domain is DAGVTQSPTHLIKTRGQQVTLRCSPKSGHDTVSWYQQALGQGPQFIFQYYEEEERQRGNFPDRFSGHQFPNYSSELNVNALLLGDSALYLCASSEYGTGGGYTFGSGTRLTVV.

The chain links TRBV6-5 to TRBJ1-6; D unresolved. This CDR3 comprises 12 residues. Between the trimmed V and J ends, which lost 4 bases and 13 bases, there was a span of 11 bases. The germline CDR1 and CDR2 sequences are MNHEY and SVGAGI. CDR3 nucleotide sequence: TGTGCCAGCAGTTGGTCTCGAGGGCCCCTCCACTTT. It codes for CASSWSRGPLHF.

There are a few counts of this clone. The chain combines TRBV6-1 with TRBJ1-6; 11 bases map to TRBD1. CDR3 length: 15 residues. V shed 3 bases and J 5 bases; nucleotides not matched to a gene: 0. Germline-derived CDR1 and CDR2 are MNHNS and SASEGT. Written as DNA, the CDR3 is TGTGCCAGCAGTGAGGGACAGGGGGATAATTCACCCCTCCACTTT. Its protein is CASSEGQGDNSPLHF.

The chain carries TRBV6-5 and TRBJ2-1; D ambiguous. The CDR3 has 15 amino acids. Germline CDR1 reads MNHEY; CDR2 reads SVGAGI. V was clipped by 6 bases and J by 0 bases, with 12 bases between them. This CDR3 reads CASSLGFSSYNEQFF. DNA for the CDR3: TGTGCCAGCAGCCTCGGGTTTAGCTCCTACAATGAGCAGTTCTTC.

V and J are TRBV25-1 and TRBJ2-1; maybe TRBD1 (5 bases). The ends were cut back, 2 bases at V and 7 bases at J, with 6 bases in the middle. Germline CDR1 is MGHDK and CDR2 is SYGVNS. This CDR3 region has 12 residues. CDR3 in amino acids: CASSEPGNEQFF. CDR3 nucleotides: TGTGCCAGCAGTGAACCAGGGAATGAGCAGTTCTTC.

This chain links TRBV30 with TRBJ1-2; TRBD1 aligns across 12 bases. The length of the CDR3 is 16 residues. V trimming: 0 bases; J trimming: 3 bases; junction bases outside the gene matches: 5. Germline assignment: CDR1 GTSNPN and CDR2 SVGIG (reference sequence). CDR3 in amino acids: CAWSVLGTGGDYGYTF. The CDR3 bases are TGTGCCTGGAGTGTACTAGGGACAGGGGGCGACTATGGCTACACCTTC.

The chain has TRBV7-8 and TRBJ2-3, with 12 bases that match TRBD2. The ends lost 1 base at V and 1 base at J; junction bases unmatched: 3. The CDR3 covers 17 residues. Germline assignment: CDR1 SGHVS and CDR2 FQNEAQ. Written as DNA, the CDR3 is TGTGCCAGCAGCTTAGGCCGACTAGCGGGGGGCACAGATACGCAGTATTTT. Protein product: CASSLGRLAGGTDTQYF.

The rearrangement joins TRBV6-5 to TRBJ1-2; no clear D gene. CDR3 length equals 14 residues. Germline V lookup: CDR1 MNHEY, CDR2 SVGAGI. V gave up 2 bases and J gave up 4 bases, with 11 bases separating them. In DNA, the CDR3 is TGTGCCAGCAGTTACGGAGTCGGCCTCTATGGCTACACCTTC. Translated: CASSYGVGLYGYTF.

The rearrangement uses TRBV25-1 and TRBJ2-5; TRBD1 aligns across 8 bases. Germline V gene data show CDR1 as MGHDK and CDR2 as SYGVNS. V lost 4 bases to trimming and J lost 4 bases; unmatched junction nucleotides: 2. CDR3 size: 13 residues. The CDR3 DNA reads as TGTGCCAGCAGTGCGACAGGGGCAGAGACCCAGTACTTC. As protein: CASSATGAETQYF.

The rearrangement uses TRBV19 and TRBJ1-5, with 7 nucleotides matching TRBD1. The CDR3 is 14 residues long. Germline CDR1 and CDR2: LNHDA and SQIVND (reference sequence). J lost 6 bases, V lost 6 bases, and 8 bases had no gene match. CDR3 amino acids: CASRNQDRSQPQHF. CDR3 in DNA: TGTGCCAGTAGAAACCAGGACAGGAGTCAGCCCCAGCATTTT.

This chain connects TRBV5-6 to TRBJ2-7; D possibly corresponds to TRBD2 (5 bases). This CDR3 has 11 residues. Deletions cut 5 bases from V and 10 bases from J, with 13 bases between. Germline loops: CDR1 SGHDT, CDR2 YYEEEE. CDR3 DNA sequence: TGTGCCAGCAGTTCGCTGGACTCACAGTACTTC. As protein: CASSSLDSQYF. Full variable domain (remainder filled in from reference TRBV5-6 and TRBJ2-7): DAGVTQSPTHLIKTRGQQVTLRCSPKSGHDTVSWYQQALGQGPQFIFQYYEEEERQRGNFPDRFSGHQFPNYSSELNVNALLLGDSALYLCASSSLDSQYFGPGTRLTVT.

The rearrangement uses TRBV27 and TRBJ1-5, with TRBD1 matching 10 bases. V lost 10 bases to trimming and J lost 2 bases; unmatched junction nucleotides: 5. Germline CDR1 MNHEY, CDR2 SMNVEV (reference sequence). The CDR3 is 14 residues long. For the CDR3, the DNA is TGTGCCACGCGGACAGGGGGTGGCAATCAGCCCCAGCATTTT. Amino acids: CATRTGGGNQPQHF.

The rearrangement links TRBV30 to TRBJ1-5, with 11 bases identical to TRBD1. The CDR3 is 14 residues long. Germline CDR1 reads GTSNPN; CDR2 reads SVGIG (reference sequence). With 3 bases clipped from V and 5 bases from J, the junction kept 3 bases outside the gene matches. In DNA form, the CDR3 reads TGTGCCTGGAGAGGGACAGGGGGGCATCAGCCCCAGCATTTT. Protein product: CAWRGTGGHQPQHF. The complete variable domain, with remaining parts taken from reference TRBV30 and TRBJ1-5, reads SQTIHQWPATLVQPVGSPLSLECTVEGTSNPNLYWYRQAAGRGLQLLFYSVGIGQISSEVPQNLSASRPQDRQFILSSKKLLLSDSGFYLCAWRGTGGHQPQHFGDGTRLSIL.

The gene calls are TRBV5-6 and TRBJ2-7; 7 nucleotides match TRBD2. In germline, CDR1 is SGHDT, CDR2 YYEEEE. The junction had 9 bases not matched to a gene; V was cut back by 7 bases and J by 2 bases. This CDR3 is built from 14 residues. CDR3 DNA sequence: TGTGCCAGCGCCCCACGGGGGGTTCCCTACGAGCAGTACTTC. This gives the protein CASAPRGVPYEQYF. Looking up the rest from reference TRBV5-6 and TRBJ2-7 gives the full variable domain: DAGVTQSPTHLIKTRGQQVTLRCSPKSGHDTVSWYQQALGQGPQFIFQYYEEEERQRGNFPDRFSGHQFPNYSSELNVNALLLGDSALYLCASAPRGVPYEQYFGPGTRLTVT.

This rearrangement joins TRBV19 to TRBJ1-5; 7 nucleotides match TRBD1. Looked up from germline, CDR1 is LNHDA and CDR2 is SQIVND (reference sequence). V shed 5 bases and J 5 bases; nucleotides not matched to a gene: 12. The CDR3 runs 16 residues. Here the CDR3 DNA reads TGTGCCAGTAGTTCGCATCCGACAGGGACCCATCAGCCCCAGCATTTT. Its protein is CASSSHPTGTHQPQHF.

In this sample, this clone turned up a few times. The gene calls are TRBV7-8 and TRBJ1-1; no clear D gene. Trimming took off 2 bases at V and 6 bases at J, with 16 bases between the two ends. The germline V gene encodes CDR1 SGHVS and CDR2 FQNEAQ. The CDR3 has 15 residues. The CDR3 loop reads CASSLHAATSAEAFF. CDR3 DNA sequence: TGTGCCAGCAGCTTACATGCGGCAACGTCCGCTGAAGCTTTCTTT.

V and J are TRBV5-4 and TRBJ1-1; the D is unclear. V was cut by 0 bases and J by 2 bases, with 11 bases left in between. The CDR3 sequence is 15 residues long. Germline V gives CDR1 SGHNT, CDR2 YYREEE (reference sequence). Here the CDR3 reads CASSLAGPGNTEAFF. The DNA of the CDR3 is TGTGCCAGCAGCTTGGCGGGTCCCGGTAACACTGAAGCTTTCTTT. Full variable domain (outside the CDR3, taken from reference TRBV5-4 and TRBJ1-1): ETGVTQSPTHLIKTRGQQVTLRCSSQSGHNTVSWYQQALGQGPQFIFQYYREEENGRGNFPPRFSGLQFPNYSSELNVNALELDDSALYLCASSLAGPGNTEAFFGQGTRLTVV.

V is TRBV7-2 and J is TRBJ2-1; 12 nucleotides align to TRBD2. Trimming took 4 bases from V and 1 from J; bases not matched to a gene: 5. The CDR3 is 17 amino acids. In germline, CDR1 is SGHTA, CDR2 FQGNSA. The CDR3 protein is CASSSTLAGGSYNEQFF. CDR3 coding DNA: TGTGCCAGCAGCTCTACACTAGCGGGAGGATCCTACAATGAGCAGTTCTTC.

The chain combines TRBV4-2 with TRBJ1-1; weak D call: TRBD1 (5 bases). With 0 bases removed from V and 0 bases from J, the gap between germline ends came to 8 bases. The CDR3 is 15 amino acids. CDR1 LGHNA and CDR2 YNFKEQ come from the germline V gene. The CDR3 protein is CASSQEGGMNTEAFF. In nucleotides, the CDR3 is TGTGCCAGCAGCCAAGAGGGGGGAATGAACACTGAAGCTTTCTTT.

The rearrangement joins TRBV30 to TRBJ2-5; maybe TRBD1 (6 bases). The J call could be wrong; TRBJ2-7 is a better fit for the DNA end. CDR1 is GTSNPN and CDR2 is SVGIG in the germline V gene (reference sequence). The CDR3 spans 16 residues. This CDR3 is CAWSPYRDKSSYEQYF. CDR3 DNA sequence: TGTGCCTGGAGCCCCTACCGGGACAAGAGCTCCTACGAGCAGTACTTC.

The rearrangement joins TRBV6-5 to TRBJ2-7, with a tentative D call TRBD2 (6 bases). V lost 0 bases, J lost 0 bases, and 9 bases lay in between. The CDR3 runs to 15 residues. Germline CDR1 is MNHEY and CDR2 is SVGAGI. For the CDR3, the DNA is TGTGCCAGCAGTTACTCGGCGGGGAGCTCCTACGAGCAGTACTTC. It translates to CASSYSAGSSYEQYF.

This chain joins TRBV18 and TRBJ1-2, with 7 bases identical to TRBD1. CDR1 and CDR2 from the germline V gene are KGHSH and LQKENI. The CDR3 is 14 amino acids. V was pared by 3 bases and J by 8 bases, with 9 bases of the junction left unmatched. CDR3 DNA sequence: TGTGCCAGCTCACCCGTGACAGGGTACGAGGGCTACACCTTC. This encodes CASSPVTGYEGYTF.

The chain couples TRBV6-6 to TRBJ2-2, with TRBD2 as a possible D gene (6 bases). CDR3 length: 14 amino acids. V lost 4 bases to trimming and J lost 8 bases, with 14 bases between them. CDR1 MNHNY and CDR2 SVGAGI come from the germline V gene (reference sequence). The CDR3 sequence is CASSSQEGLGELFF. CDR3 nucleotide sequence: TGTGCCAGCAGTTCCCAGGAGGGACTTGGGGAGCTGTTTTTT.

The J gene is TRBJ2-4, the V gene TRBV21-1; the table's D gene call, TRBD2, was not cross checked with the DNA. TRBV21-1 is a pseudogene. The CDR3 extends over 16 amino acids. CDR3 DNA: TGTGCCAGCGGCCGACCGAGACTAGCGGGAGTGAGCATTCAGTACTTC. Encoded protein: CASGRPRLAGVSIQYF.

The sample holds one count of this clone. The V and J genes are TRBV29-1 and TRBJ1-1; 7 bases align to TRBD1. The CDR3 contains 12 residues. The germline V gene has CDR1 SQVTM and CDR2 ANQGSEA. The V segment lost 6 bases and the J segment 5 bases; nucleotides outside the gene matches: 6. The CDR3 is CSVAPGGTEAFF. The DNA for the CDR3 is TGCAGCGTGGCCCCAGGGGGAACTGAAGCTTTCTTT.

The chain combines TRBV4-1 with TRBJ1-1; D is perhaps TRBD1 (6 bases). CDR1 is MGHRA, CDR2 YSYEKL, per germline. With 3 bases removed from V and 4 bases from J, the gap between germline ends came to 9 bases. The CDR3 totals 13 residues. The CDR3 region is CASSQGAPTEAFF. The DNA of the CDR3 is TGCGCCAGCAGCCAGGGGGCGCCCACTGAAGCTTTCTTT.

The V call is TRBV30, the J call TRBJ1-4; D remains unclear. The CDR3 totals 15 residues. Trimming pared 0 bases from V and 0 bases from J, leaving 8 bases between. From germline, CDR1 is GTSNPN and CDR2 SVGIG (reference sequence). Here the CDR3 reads CAWSVGVATNEKLFF. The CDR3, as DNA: TGTGCCTGGAGTGTAGGAGTTGCAACTAATGAAAAACTGTTTTTT.

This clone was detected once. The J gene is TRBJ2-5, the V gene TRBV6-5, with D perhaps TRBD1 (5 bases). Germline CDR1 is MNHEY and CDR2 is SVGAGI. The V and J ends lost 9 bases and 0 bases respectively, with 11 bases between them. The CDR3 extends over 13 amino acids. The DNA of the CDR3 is TGTGCCAGTGGCCCGACAGACCAAGAGACCCAGTACTTC. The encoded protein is CASGPTDQETQYF.